The following is a T cell receptor (beta chain) sequence with its context. Its antigen is undetermined. One junction end disagrees with the germline gene, perhaps due to a read error. These data originate in a study of radiotherapy plus CTLA-4 blockade in lung cancer. Overall study results and limits: Blood saw expansion of tumor-derived TCR clones after radiotherapy plus ipilimumab.

CDR1 is LNHDA and CDR2 is SQIVND in the germline V gene (reference sequence). CDR3 length equals 15 residues. TCRdb's table, derived via immunoSEQ multiplex PCR, lists solely in-frame clones and lacks some. This sample yields tens of thousands of clones, of which 70% to 80% are seen a single time; approximately 4.3% belongs to the top ten. The input for sequencing was peripheral blood, taken from a patient treated with radiotherapy plus ipilimumab. This TCR derives from a human donor with non-small cell lung cancer who had a partial response to radiotherapy plus ipilimumab. The chain carries TRBV19 and TRBJ2-5, with TRBD1 identical over 7 bases. CDR3 residues: CASSISRGYQEAQYF. CDR3 bases: TGTGCCAGTAGTATAAGCAGGGGGTATCAAGAGGCCCAGTACTTC. Filled out from reference TRBV19 and TRBJ2-5, the complete variable domain reads DGGITQSPKYLFRKEGQNVTLSCEQNLNHDAMYWYRQDPGQGLRLIYYSQIVNDFQKGDIAEGYSVSREKKESFPLTVTSAQKNPTAFYLCASSISRGYQEAQYFGPGTRLLVL.